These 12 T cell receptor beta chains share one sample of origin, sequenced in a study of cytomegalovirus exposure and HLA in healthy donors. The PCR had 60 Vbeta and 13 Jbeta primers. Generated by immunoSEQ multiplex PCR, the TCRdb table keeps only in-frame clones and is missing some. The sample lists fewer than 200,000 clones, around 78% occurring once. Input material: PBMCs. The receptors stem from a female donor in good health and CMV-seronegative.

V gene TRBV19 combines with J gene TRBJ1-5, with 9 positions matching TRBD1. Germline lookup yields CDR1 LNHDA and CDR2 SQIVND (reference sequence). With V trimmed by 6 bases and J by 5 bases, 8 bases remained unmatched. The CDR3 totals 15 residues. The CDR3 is CASRTRDRVYQPQHF. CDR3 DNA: TGTGCCAGTAGAACCCGGGACAGGGTGTATCAGCCCCAGCATTTT.

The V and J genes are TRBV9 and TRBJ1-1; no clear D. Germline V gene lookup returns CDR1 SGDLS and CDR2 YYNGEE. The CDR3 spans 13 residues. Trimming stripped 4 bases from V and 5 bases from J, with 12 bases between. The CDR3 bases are TGTGCCAGCAGCAATCGGGCGGGTACTGAAGCTTTCTTT. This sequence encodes CASSNRAGTEAFF.

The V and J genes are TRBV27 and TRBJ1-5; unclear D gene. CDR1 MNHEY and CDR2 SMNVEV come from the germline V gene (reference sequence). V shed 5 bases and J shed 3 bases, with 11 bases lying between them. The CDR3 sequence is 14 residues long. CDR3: CASSRAGDNQPQHF. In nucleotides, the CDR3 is TGTGCCAGCAGTCGGGCGGGAGACAATCAGCCCCAGCATTTT.

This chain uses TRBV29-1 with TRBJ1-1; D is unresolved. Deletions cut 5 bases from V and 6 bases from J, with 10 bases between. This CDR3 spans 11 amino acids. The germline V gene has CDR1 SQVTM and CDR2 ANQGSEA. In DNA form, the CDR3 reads TGCAGCGTTCTAAGGAGGGCTGAAGCTTTCTTT. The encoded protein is CSVLRRAEAFF.

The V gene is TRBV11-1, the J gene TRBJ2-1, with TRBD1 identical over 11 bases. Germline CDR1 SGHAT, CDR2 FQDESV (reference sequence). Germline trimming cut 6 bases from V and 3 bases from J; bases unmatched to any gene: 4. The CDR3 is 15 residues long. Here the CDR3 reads CASSQGQGVYNEQFF. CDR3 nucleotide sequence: TGTGCCAGCAGTCAGGGACAGGGGGTCTACAATGAGCAGTTCTTC.

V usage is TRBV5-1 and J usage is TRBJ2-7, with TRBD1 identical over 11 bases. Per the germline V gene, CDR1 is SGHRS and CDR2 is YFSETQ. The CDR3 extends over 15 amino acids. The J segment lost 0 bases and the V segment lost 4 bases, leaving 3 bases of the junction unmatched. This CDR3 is CASSAGTGGSYEQYF. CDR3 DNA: TGCGCCAGCAGCGCCGGGACAGGGGGCTCCTACGAGCAGTACTTC.

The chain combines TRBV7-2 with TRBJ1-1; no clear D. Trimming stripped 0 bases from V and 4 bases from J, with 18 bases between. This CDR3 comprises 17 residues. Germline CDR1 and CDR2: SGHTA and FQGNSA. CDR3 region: CASSLALGVFASTEAFF. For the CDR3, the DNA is TGTGCCAGCAGCTTAGCGCTCGGGGTTTTCGCGAGCACTGAAGCTTTCTTT. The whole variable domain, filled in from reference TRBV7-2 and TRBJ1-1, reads GAGVSQSPSNKVTEKGKDVELRCDPISGHTALYWYRQSLGQGLEFLIYFQGNSAPDKSGLPSDRFSAERTGGSVSTLTIQRTQQEDSAVYLCASSLALGVFASTEAFFGQGTRLTVV.

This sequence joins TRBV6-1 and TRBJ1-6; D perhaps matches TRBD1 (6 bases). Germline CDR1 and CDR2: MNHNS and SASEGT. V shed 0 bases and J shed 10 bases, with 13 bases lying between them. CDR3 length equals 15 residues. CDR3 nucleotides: TGTGCCAGCAGTGAAGCTCGCAGGGGACGATCACCCCTCCACTTT. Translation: CASSEARRGRSPLHF.

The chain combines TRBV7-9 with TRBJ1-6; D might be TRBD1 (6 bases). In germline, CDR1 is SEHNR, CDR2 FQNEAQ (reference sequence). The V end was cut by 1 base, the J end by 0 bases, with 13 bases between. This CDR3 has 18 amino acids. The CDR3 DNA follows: TGTGCCAGCAGCTTAGGATCGACAGGTAGCTCCTATAATTCACCCCTCCACTTT. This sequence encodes CASSLGSTGSSYNSPLHF.

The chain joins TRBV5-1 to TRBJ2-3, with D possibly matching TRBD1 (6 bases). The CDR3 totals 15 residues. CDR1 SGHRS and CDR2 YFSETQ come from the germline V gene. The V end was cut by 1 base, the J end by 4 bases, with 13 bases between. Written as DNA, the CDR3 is TGCGCCAGCAGCTTGTCGGCAGGGGTGCCAGATACGCAGTATTTT. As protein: CASSLSAGVPDTQYF.

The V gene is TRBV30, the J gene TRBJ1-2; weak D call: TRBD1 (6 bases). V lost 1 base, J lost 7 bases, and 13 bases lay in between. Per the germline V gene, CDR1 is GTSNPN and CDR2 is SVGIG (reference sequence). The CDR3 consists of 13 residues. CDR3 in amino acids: CAWSEGGVAGYTF. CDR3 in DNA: TGTGCCTGGAGTGAGGGGGGGGTGGCTGGCTACACCTTC.

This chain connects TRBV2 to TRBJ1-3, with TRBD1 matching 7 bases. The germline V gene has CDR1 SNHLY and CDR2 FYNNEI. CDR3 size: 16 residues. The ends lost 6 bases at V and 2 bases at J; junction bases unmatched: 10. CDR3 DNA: TGTGCCAGCAGGTGGGGACAGTCGAGGACTGGAAACACCATATATTTT. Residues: CASRWGQSRTGNTIYF.